The rows below give T cell receptor beta chains drawn from one sample of a study of cytomegalovirus exposure and HLA in healthy donors. Profiled with immunoSEQ multiplex PCR; TCRdb holds only in-frame clones, not every one. The sample comprises around 130,000 clones, approximately 84% of which are singletons, and about 1.8% rests with the top ten. The sample comprised PBMCs. The receptors derive from a woman aged 40 to 49 in good health and CMV-seronegative. Both conserved end residues are part of each CDR3. D genes are given only for firm matches. Clone size is stated in some rows and not others, as once, few, many or a class when expanded.

clone_size | d_call | j_call | v_call | cdr3_nt | cdr3_aa
. | . | TRBJ2-5 | TRBV7-2 | TGTGCCAGCAGCTTAATCCCCGAGCGGCGAGAGACCCAGTACTTC | CASSLIPERRETQYF
. | . | TRBJ2-7 | TRBV20-1 | TGCAGTGCTAGAGTAGTTTACGAGCAGTACTTC | CSARVVYEQYF
. | TRBD2 | TRBJ2-4 | TRBV6-6 | TGTGCCAGCCTCGCTAGCGGGGGATTGGCCAAAAACATTCAGTACTTC | CASLASGGLAKNIQYF
. | . | TRBJ2-3 | TRBV7-8 | TGTGCCAGCACCCCTCGGACAGATACGCAGTATTTT | CASTPRTDTQYF
. | TRBD1 | TRBJ2-3 | TRBV28 | TGTGCCATCCAACAGGGGGCCTACACAGATACGCAGTATTTT | CAIQQGAYTDTQYF
. | TRBD1 | TRBJ1-2 | TRBV28 | TGTGCCAGCAGTTTCGGACAGGGGCGGGGTGGCTACACCTTC | CASSFGQGRGGYTF
. | TRBD2 | TRBJ2-5 | TRBV7-2 | TGTGCCAGCAGCCGTGAACTAGCGCCCGAACAAGAGACCCAGTACTTC | CASSRELAPEQETQYF
. | TRBD2 | TRBJ2-7 | TRBV28 | TGTGCCAGCATCCAACCAACTAGCGGGGGGAACTACGAGCAGTACTTC | CASIQPTSGGNYEQYF
. | TRBD1 | TRBJ2-5 | TRBV29-1 | TGCAGCGTGACAGGGTATGAGACCCAGTACTTC | CSVTGYETQYF
. | . | TRBJ2-3 | TRBV4-1 | TGCGCCAGCAGCCAAGATCCCGGGCAGGGATTAACAGATACGCAGTATTTT | CASSQDPGQGLTDTQYF
. | TRBD1 | TRBJ1-5 | TRBV2 | TGTGCCAGCAGATCCGCAGGGGGGAGCAATCAGCCCCAGCATTTT | CASRSAGGSNQPQHF
few | TRBD2 | TRBJ2-2 | TRBV7-6 | TGTGCCAGCAGCGTCACTAGCGGGTGGATCGGGGAGCTGTTTTTT | CASSVTSGWIGELFF
. | TRBD1 | TRBJ1-4 | TRBV2 | TGTGCCAGCAGTGGCGACAGGGACCAAGGCGGGCTTTTT | CASSGDRDQGGLF
. | . | TRBJ2-5 | TRBV9 | TGTGCCAGCAGCGCCGGACACGACCAAGAGACCCAGTACTTC | CASSAGHDQETQYF
. | . | TRBJ1-6 | TRBV18 | TGTGCCAGCTCCACCTATAATTCACCCCTCCACTTT | CASSTYNSPLHF
. | . | TRBJ1-5 | TRBV27 | TGTGCCAGCAGTGGATCCGGGGGACTTCGACCCCATTTT | CASSGSGGLRPHF
. | . | TRBJ1-1 | TRBV13 | TGTGCCAGCAGCCAAGCGGGGGGCTGGGGCACTGAAGCTTTCTTT | CASSQAGGWGTEAFF
. | TRBD1 | TRBJ2-7 | TRBV28 | TGTGCCAGCAGTCCTCACGGGACAGCCTACGAGCAGTACTTC | CASSPHGTAYEQYF
. | TRBD1 | TRBJ2-7 | TRBV7-9 | TGTGCCAGCAGCTTAACGTGGGGACAGGGAGGGTACGAGCAGTACTTC | CASSLTWGQGGYEQYF
. | . | TRBJ2-5 | TRBV6-1 | TGTGCCAGCAGTGAAGTATCCCAAGAGACCCAGTACTTC | CASSEVSQETQYF
. | TRBD2 | TRBJ2-1 | TRBV30 | TGTGCCTGGAGTGTGGTTAGCGGGAGCCCGGGAAATGAGCAGTTCTTC | CAWSVVSGSPGNEQFF
. | TRBD2 | TRBJ2-1 | TRBV19 | TGTGCCAGTAGTATTAGTCGCAGCGGGAGTTCTGAGCAGTTCTTC | CASSISRSGSSEQFF
few | . | TRBJ2-7 | TRBV7-6 | TGTGCCAGCAGCTTAGCTTCGGCCTACGAGCAGTACTTC | CASSLASAYEQYF
. | TRBD1 | TRBJ1-2 | TRBV29-1 | TGCAGCGTAGTTGCCGGGACAGACTATGGCTACACCTTC | CSVVAGTDYGYTF
. | TRBD2 | TRBJ2-2 | TRBV28 | TGTGCCAGCAGTCCTCCAGGACTAGCGGGAGGCACCGGGGAGCTGTTTTTT | CASSPPGLAGGTGELFF
. | . | TRBJ1-5 | TRBV29-1 | TGCAGCGTTGGGGGCAGCAATCAGCCCCAGCATTTT | CSVGGSNQPQHF
. | TRBD1 | TRBJ2-4 | TRBV5-1 | TGCGCCAGCAGCGGGTGGACAGGGCCCGCGGCCAAAAACATTCAGTACTTC | CASSGWTGPAAKNIQYF
. | TRBD1 | TRBJ2-1 | TRBV29-1 | TGCAGCGTCAGACCGGGACAGGTTTACAATGAGCAGTTCTTC | CSVRPGQVYNEQFF
. | . | TRBJ2-1 | TRBV28 | TGTGCCAGCAGTCTCCCTGGGCGTGATGAGCAGTTCTTC | CASSLPGRDEQFF
few | . | TRBJ2-3 | TRBV6-1 | TGTGCCAGCAGTTATAGGGGCGGAACAGATACGCAGTATTTT | CASSYRGGTDTQYF
. | TRBD2 | TRBJ2-5 | TRBV6-1 | TGTGCCAGCAGTGGACTAGCGGCCGGTGAGACCCAGTACTTC | CASSGLAAGETQYF
once | TRBD2 | TRBJ2-3 | TRBV9 | TGTGCCAGCAGCGTAGACGGGGGGGCCCCAGGGACGCAGTATTTT | CASSVDGGAPGTQYF
. | . | TRBJ1-2 | TRBV28 | TGTGCCAGCAGCCCGGGGGGGGCGCCCCCCACTTATGGCTACACCTTC | CASSPGGAPPTYGYTF
. | TRBD2 | TRBJ2-7 | TRBV5-1 | TGCGCCAGCAGCTGGCGGGAGCCCTATTACGAGCAGTACTTC | CASSWREPYYEQYF
. | . | TRBJ1-2 | TRBV7-2 | TGTGCCAGCAGCTTAGACGGGGGGCGAAACTATGGCTACACCTTC | CASSLDGGRNYGYTF
once | TRBD2 | TRBJ2-7 | TRBV11-3 | TGTGCCAGCAGCCCTACTGCCGGGACTAGCGTCCACGAGCAGTACTTC | CASSPTAGTSVHEQYF
. | . | TRBJ1-4 | TRBV27 | TGTGCCAGCAGTACCCAACAGGGTCGCCGGGAAAAACTGTTTTTT | CASSTQQGRREKLFF
. | . | TRBJ2-5 | TRBV10-1 | TGCGCCAGCAGTGACGGGACTCAAGAGACCCAGTACTTC | CASSDGTQETQYF
. | TRBD2 | TRBJ2-7 | TRBV6-5 | TGTGCCAGCAGTCCGACTACTAGCGGGAGGGGCGAGCAGTACTTC | CASSPTTSGRGEQYF
. | TRBD2 | TRBJ2-6 | TRBV7-2 | TGTGCCAGCAGCTTAGCGGCTCTAGCGGGGGCCTTCTCTGGGGCCAACGTCCTGACTTTC | CASSLAALAGAFSGANVLTF
. | . | TRBJ1-1 | TRBV7-9 | TGTGCCAGCAGCTTAGCACAGGGAAAGAGAACTGAAGCTTTCTTT | CASSLAQGKRTEAFF
. | . | TRBJ1-2 | TRBV9 | TGTGCCAGCACCTACGGTCCCTATGGCTACACCTTC | CASTYGPYGYTF
once | TRBD2 | TRBJ2-5 | TRBV9 | TGTGCCAGCAGCGTCCGACTAGCGGGGGGATGGGGAGAGACCCAGTACTTC | CASSVRLAGGWGETQYF
. | . | TRBJ1-5 | TRBV9 | TGTGCCAGCAGCGGTGACCTAGGAGGTCAGCCCCAGCATTTT | CASSGDLGGQPQHF
once | TRBD2 | TRBJ2-4 | TRBV5-4 | TGTGCCAGCAGCTTCTCAGCGGGGCCTGTAGCCAAAAACAGTCAGTACTTC | CASSFSAGPVAKNSQYF
. | TRBD2 | TRBJ2-1 | TRBV29-1 | TGCAGCGTCGCACTAGCGGGGGGGCCCAATGAGCAGTTCTTC | CSVALAGGPNEQFF
. | TRBD2 | TRBJ2-3 | TRBV7-3 | TGTGCCAGCAGCTTGGTCGGGGGGGACGCAGATACGCAGTATTTT | CASSLVGGDADTQYF
few | . | TRBJ2-2 | TRBV30 | TGTGCCTGGAACTCCGGAGGAAACACCGGGGAGCTGTTTTTT | CAWNSGGNTGELFF
. | TRBD2 | TRBJ2-3 | TRBV5-1 | TGCGCCAGCAGCTTGTACGGGGGGGCCACAGATACGCAGTATTTT | CASSLYGGATDTQYF
. | TRBD1 | TRBJ2-7 | TRBV5-1 | TGCGCCAGCAGCTTGGTGTTGCGGGGCACTACAGGGGGCTACGAGCAGTACTTC | CASSLVLRGTTGGYEQYF
. | TRBD1 | TRBJ1-2 | TRBV28 | TGTGCCAGCAGACCAGGGGGATCGAACTATGGCTACACCTTC | CASRPGGSNYGYTF
. | TRBD2 | TRBJ2-7 | TRBV6-6 | TGTGCCAGCGCACTAAGCGGGACCTACGAGCAGTACTTC | CASALSGTYEQYF
. | . | TRBJ2-6 | TRBV30 | TGTGCCTGGAGTGCGGGGACACTAGGGGCCAACGTCCTGACTTTC | CAWSAGTLGANVLTF
. | . | TRBJ2-1 | TRBV2 | TGTGCCAGCAGACAGGGTATTGCCAATGAGCAGTTCTTC | CASRQGIANEQFF
once | . | TRBJ2-2 | TRBV18 | TGCGCCAGCTCTCTCCTCCAGGGTACCGGGGAGCTGTTTTTT | CASSLLQGTGELFF
. | TRBD2 | TRBJ2-7 | TRBV27 | TGTGCCAGCACCTCAAGCGGGAGGGCGCCCGTCTACGAGCAGTACTTC | CASTSSGRAPVYEQYF
. | . | TRBJ1-5 | TRBV10-2 | TGCGCCAGCAGTGAGTCGGGGCATCAGCCCCAGCATTTT | CASSESGHQPQHF
. | . | TRBJ2-7 | TRBV9 | TGTGCCAGCAGCCCAGCCGGGGGTGTGGGGGCCTACGAGCAGTACTTC | CASSPAGGVGAYEQYF
. | . | TRBJ2-6 | TRBV28 | TGTGCCAGCAGTTTTTCCAGCAACGTCCTGACTTTC | CASSFSSNVLTF
few | . | TRBJ2-7 | TRBV27 | TGTGCCAGCAGTTTAGCCGAGAGCTACGAGCAGTACTTC | CASSLAESYEQYF